This T cell receptor beta chain was documented in a study of T cells in Graves' hyperthyroidism and ophthalmopathy (dated by TCRdb to about 2019). A note on the overall study: Peripheral blood was sampled at the time of initial diagnosis, prior to any treatment. Following sampling, methimazole starting at 30 mg daily was given to hyperthyroidism patients, and high-dose intravenous methylprednisolone was given to ophthalmopathy patients. In roughly six Graves' hyperthyroidism patients, the study also compared T-cell repertoires from thyroid tissue with T-cell repertoires from blood. To identify TCR V-J signatures that set the groups apart, the researchers used a discovery cohort of about a hundred patients, made up of 40 to 45 with Graves' ophthalmopathy and some 56 with stable Graves' hyperthyroidism. The paper reports TCR Vbeta CDR3 sequencing of some 140 peripheral blood samples: fewer than 50 ophthalmopathy, 75 to 80 hyperthyroidism and 17 progressor patients. Whether ophthalmopathy could be predicted prospectively was tested in an independent validation cohort made up of some 20 hyperthyroidism patients plus 17 patients who later progressed to ophthalmopathy. For training and testing, the approximately 92 patients in the discovery cohort were randomly divided in a 7:3 ratio. Summary of the overall study and its limitations: During validation, the model predicted progression to ophthalmopathy a median of around 7 months ahead of onset, with 70.59% sensitivity and less than 85% specificity. Blood samples also contained most of the expanded thyroid clonotypes (frequency above 0.001), which suggests that blood repertoires may reflect thyroid immune responses. Ophthalmopathy was separated from stable hyperthyroidism by a 13 V-J signature model, with over 85% sensitivity and roughly 81% specificity obtained in cross-validation and 80%/75% obtained in testing. Sample size was not statistically predetermined, and blinding of investigators to group allocation was not performed.

There are many counts of this clonotype. Its antigen is not yet known. Per-base qualities were not stored, and no clone one base away is much larger. Via the germline V gene, CDR1 is SGHVS and CDR2 FQNEAQ. V lost 4 bases and J lost 3 bases; the stretch between them is 16 bases long. The CDR3 has 15 amino acids, counting the end cysteine and phenylalanine. Only CDR3 DNA remains: 45 bases, in frame from the first base. TCR beta CDR3 regions were amplified from RNA transcripts. The TCR CDR3 was subjected to a first round of RT-PCR using the HTBI primer set and the Qiagen OneStep RT-PCR kit. A second multiplex PCR round built the libraries, followed by size selection and purification. The libraries were sequenced on an Illumina HiSeq2000 using paired-end 100 bp reads. The authors' pipeline ran thus. SOAPnuke was used to process the raw data, throwing out any read that contained adapters or uncalled bases, had a mean Phred below 15, or lacked an exact constant-primer or identifier match. High-quality paired reads were merged with COPE v1.2.5, and unique nucleotide sequences were defined as clonotypes. MiTCR v1.1 was used to align the clonotypes against IMGT TRBV, TRBD and TRBJ reference segments. The analysis was restricted to V-J combinations with a frequency above 0.0001, which together covered around 99% of the repertoires. The TCS score was defined as the ratio of F50 (clonal expansion) to E x V (chaos), calculated using BLOSUM62-based TCRdist between CDR3 peptides within each V-J. Welch's t-statistics and random forest reduced 514 V-J features to roughly 13, which were used in a naive Bayes classifier (R e1071). TCRdb applied fastp at Q25 and MiXCR to the public reads, then kept only in-frame beta chains. All rows with the same CDR3 protein become a single entry with the most common DNA and genes. These V and J calls originate from TCRdb's pipeline instead of the authors' own analysis. The sample records about 600,000 distinct CDR3 sequences, 12% to 15% of which are singletons. Clones ranked in the top ten supply roughly 7% of the sample.

Ophthalmopathy patients had moderately to severely active disease, with a Clinical Activity Score of 3 or more, a NOSPECS grade of 4 or more, and a disease duration of less than 3 months. Any patient with an uncontrolled infection, another autoimmune disease, pregnancy or lactation was excluded. Diagnoses were based on clinical symptoms, serum thyroxine and TRAb, thyroid ultrasound and orbital computed tomography. PBMCs were isolated from 7.5 to 10 ml of fresh peripheral blood by Ficoll-Paque density gradient centrifugation. Total RNA was extracted with Trizol reagent, and quality was checked on an Agilent 2100 Bioanalyzer.

The TCR was taken from a woman aged 18-29 years with Graves' ophthalmopathy. The chain joins TRBV7-8 to TRBJ2-7; the D gene is perhaps TRBD1 or TRBD2, each of them matching over 5 bases. Sequenced input: blood. The bases are TGTGCCAGCAGCTCCTACGAGGGGTTCCACTACGAGCAGTACTTC. Its coded protein is CASSSYEGFHYEQYF.